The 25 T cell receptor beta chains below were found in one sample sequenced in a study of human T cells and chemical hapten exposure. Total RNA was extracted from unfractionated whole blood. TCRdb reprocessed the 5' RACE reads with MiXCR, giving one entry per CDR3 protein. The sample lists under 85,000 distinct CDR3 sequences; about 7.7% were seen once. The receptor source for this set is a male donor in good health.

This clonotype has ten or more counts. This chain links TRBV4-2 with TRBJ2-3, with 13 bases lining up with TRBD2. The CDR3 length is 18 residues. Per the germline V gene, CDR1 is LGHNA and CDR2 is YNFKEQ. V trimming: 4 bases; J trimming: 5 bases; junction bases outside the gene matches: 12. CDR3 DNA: TGTGCCAGCAGCCGTGAAACTAGCGGGAGGGCCGTGGGAGATACGCAGTATTTT. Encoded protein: CASSRETSGRAVGDTQYF.

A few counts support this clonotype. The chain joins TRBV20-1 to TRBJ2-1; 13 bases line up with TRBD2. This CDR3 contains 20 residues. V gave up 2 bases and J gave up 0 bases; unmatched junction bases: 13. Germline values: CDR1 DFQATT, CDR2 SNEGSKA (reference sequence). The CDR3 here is CSARHTPGLAGQSSYNEQFF. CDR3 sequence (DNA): TGCAGTGCTAGACACACTCCGGGACTAGCGGGGCAAAGCTCCTACAATGAGCAGTTCTTC.

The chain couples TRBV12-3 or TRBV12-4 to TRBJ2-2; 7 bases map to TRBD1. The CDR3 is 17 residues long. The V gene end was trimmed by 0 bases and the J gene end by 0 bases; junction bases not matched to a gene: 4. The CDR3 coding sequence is TGTGCCAGCAGTTTAGCCCGCGACAGGGCGAACACCGGGGAGCTGTTTTTT. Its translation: CASSLARDRANTGELFF.

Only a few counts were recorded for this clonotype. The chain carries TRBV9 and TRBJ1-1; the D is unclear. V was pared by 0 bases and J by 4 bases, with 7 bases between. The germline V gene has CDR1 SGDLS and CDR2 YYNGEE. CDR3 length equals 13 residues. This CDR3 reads CASSVALGTEAFF. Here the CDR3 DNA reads TGTGCCAGCAGCGTAGCTTTGGGCACTGAAGCTTTCTTT.

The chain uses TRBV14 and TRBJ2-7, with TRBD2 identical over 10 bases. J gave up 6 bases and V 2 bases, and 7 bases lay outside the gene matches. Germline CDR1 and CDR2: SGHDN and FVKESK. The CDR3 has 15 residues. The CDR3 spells CASSQTSGRALEQYF. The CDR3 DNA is TGTGCCAGCAGCCAAACAAGCGGGAGGGCCCTCGAGCAGTACTTC.

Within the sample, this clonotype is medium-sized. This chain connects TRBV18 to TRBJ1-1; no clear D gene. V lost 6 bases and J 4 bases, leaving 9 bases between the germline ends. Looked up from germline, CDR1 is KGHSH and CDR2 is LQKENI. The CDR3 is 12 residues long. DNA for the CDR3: TGTGCCAGCTCTCCGGCCGGCACTGAAGCTTTCTTT. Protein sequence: CASSPAGTEAFF.

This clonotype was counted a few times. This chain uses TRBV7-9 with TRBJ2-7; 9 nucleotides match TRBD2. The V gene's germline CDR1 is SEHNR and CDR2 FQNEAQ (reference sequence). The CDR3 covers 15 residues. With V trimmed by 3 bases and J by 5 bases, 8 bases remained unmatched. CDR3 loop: CASSFLAGGPNEQYF. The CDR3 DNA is TGTGCCAGCAGCTTTTTGGCGGGAGGGCCCAACGAGCAGTACTTC.

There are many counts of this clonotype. CDR3 sequence (DNA): TGTGCCAGCAGTGAAGGGGACAGGGAAACAGATACGCAGTATTTT. This codes for CASSEGDRETDTQYF. The chain recombines TRBV25-1 with TRBJ2-3; 9 bases agree with TRBD1. Germline V lookup: CDR1 MGHDK, CDR2 SYGVNS. With 2 bases clipped from V and 3 bases from J, the junction kept 3 bases outside the gene matches. The CDR3 extends over 15 amino acids.

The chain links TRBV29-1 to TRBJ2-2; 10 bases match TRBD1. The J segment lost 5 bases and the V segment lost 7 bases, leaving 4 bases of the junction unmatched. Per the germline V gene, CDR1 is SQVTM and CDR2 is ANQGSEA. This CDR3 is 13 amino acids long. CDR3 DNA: TGCAGCGCCCGGACAGGGGGGACCGGGGAGCTGTTTTTT. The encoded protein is CSARTGGTGELFF.

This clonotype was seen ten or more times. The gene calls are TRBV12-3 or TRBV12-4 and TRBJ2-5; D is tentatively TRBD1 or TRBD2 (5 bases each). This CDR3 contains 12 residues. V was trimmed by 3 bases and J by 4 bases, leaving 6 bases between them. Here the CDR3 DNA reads TGTGCCAGCAGTTTTGGGGGAGAGACCCAGTACTTC. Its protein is CASSFGGETQYF.

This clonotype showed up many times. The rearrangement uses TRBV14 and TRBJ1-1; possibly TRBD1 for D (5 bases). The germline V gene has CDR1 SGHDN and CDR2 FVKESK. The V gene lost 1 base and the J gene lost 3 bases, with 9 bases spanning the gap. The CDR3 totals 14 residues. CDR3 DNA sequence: TGTGCCAGCAGCCAAGGGGGCACTTACACTGAAGCTTTCTTT. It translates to CASSQGGTYTEAFF.

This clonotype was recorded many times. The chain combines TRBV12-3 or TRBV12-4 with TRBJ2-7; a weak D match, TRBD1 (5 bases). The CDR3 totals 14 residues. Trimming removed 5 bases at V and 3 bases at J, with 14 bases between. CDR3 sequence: CASSTHSDSYEQYF. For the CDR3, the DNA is TGTGCCAGCAGTACCCACTCTGACAGCTACGAGCAGTACTTC.

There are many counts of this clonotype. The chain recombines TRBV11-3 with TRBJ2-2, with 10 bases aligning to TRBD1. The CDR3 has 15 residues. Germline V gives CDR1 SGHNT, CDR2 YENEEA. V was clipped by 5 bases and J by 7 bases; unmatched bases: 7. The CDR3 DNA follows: TGTGCCAGCAGCCCCGACAGGGGGCCTGGCGGGGAGCTGTTTTTT. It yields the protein CASSPDRGPGGELFF.

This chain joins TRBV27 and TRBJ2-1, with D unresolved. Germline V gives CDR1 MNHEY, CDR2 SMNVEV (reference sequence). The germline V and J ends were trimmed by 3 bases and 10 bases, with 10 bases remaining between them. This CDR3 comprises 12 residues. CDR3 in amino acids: CASSFPIGEQFF. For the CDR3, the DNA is TGTGCCAGCAGTTTTCCCATCGGGGAGCAGTTCTTC.

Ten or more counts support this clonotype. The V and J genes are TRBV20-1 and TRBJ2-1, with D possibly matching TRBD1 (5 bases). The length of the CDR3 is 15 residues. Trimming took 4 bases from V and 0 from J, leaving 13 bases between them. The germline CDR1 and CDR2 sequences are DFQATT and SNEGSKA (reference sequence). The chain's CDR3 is CSAKPRTSSYNEQFF. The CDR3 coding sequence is TGCAGTGCTAAGCCTAGGACAAGCTCCTACAATGAGCAGTTCTTC.

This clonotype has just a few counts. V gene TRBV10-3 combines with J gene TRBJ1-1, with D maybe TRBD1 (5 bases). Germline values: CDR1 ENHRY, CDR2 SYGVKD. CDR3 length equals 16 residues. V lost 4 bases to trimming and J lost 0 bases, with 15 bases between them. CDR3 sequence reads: CAISGGLRGMNTEAFF. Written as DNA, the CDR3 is TGTGCCATCAGTGGGGGACTTCGCGGTATGAACACTGAAGCTTTCTTT.

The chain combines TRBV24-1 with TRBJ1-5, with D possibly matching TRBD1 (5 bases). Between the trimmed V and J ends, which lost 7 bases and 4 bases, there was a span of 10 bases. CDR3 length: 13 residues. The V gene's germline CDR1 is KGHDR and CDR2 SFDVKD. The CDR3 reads CATSPGLNQPQHF. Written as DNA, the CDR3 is TGTGCCACCAGCCCAGGGTTGAATCAGCCCCAGCATTTT.

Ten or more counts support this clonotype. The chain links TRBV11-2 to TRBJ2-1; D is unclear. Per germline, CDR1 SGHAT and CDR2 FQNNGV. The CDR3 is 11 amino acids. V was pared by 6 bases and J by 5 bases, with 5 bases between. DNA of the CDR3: TGTGCCAGCAGTGAAAACAATGAGCAGTTCTTC. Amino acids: CASSENNEQFF.

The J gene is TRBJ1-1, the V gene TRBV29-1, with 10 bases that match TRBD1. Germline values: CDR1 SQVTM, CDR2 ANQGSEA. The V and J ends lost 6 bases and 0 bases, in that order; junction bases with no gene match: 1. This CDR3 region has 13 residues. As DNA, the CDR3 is TGCAGCGTCGGGACAGGGGTGAACACTGAAGCTTTCTTT. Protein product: CSVGTGVNTEAFF.

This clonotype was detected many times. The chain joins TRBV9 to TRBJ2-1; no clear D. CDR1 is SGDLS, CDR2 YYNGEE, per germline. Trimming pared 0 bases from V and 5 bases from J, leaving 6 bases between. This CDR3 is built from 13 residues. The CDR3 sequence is CASSVGLNNEQFF. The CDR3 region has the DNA TGTGCCAGCAGCGTAGGGTTGAACAATGAGCAGTTCTTC.

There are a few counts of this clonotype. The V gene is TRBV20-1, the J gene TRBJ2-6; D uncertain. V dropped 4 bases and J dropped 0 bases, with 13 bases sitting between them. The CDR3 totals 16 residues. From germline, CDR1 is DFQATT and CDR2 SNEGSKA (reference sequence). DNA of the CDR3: TGCAGTGCTACAGGACGGCCGGACTCTGGGGCCAACGTCCTGACTTTC. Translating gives CSATGRPDSGANVLTF.

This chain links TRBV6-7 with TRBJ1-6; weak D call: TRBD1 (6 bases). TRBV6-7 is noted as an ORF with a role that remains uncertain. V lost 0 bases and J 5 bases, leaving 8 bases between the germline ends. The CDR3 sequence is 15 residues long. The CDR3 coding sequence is TGTGCCAGCAGTTACTCGGACAGAAATAATTCACCCCTCCACTTT. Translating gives CASSYSDRNNSPLHF.

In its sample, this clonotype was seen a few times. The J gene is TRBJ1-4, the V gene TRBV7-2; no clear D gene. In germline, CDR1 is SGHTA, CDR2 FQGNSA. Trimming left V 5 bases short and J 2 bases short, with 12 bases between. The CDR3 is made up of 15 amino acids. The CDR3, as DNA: TGTGCCAGCAGCACAATACTGGCGACTAATGAAAAACTGTTTTTT. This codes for CASSTILATNEKLFF.

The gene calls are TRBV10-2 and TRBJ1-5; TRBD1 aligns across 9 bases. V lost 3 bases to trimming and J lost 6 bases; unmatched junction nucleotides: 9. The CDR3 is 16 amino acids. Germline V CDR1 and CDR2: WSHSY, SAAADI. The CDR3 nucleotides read TGCGCCAGCAGTGATACGGGACAGGGTTCGAGTCAGCCCCAGCATTTT. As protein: CASSDTGQGSSQPQHF.

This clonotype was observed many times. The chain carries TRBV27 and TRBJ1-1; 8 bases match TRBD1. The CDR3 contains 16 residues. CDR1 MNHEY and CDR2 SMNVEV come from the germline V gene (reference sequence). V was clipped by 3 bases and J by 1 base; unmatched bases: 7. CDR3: CASSFQGARTNTEAFF. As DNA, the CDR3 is TGTGCCAGCAGTTTTCAGGGGGCGAGAACGAACACTGAAGCTTTCTTT.